The T cell receptor (beta chain) under discussion was sequenced for a study of blood T cell repertoires in COVID-19. Turning to the study itself: Spain, Italy and the United States supplied samples that represented acute and convalescent COVID-19. In each case, the material was cDNA or gDNA derived from T cells, B-cell-depleted T cells, or PBMCs.

Methods used by the authors: Estimation of nucleated cell counts was performed using reference gene primer amplification. Clones were sequenced by immunoSEQ multiplex PCR, and TCRdb holds only the in-frame ones, with some missing. That table supplies the V and J calls and clone size; D and trimming were determined from the DNA. The table records some 210,000 clones, about 89% of them present only once. The V end was cut by 3 bases, the J end by 0 bases, with 6 bases between. This CDR3 region has 15 residues. Germline V CDR1 and CDR2: SEHNR, FQNEAQ (reference sequence). This clone was found once. Possible read error: a much larger clone is one base away.

V and J are TRBV7-9 and TRBJ1-6, with D unclear. The clonotype comes from a man aged 55 to 69 who had recovered from COVID-19. The specimen sequenced was peripheral blood. The CDR3 sequence: CASSFESSYNSPLHF. DNA for the CDR3: TGTGCCAGCAGCTTCGAGAGCTCCTATAATTCACCCCTCCACTTT.